These T cell receptor beta chains were read from a single sample in a study of control samples from healthy donors and cancer patients. The method was immunoSEQ multiplex PCR; TCRdb's version includes in-frame clones alone and lacks a portion of them. The sample has 89,000 or so clones, about 89% seen once; the top ten hold around 18%. Sequencing was carried out using blood. The receptors here all came from a man in his fifties or sixties in good health. CDR3s include the opening cysteine and the closing phenylalanine or tryptophan. Each record gives: J gene, V gene, CDR3 protein.

J gene: TRBJ1-2
V gene: TRBV5-6
CDR3 protein: CASSLTQGAYGYTF

J gene: TRBJ2-1
V gene: TRBV7-3
CDR3 protein: CASSLRADEQFF

J gene: TRBJ1-1
V gene: TRBV7-6
CDR3 protein: CASSSRQGSNTEAFF

J gene: TRBJ2-3
V gene: TRBV30
CDR3 protein: CAWGDRGPDTQYF

J gene: TRBJ2-7
V gene: TRBV4-1
CDR3 protein: CASSQTGTGGYEQYF

J gene: TRBJ1-5
V gene: TRBV6-1
CDR3 protein: CASSDNFFNQPQHF

J gene: TRBJ2-1
V gene: TRBV24-1
CDR3 protein: CATSGAGDPYNEQFF

J gene: TRBJ1-2
V gene: TRBV4-3
CDR3 protein: CASSQDLTDYYGYTF

J gene: TRBJ1-2
V gene: TRBV2
CDR3 protein: CASSDNYGYTF

J gene: TRBJ2-3
V gene: TRBV11-1
CDR3 protein: CASSQDDRVADTQYF

J gene: TRBJ1-1
V gene: TRBV4-2
CDR3 protein: CASSQDYNTEAFF

J gene: TRBJ2-2
V gene: TRBV6-5
CDR3 protein: CASSWATGAGGELFF

J gene: TRBJ2-5
V gene: TRBV28
CDR3 protein: CASSQTDYQETQYF

J gene: TRBJ1-1
V gene: TRBV6-2/TRBV6-3
CDR3 protein: CASSYRSSYRHTEAFF

J gene: TRBJ2-5
V gene: TRBV18
CDR3 protein: CASSPQVGGRETQYF

J gene: TRBJ2-1
V gene: TRBV5-1
CDR3 protein: CASSLDLIEQFF

J gene: TRBJ2-3
V gene: TRBV19
CDR3 protein: CASSIDWDRGLTDTQYF

J gene: TRBJ1-5
V gene: TRBV4-1
CDR3 protein: CASSEYPGQGHQPQHF

J gene: TRBJ2-7
V gene: TRBV5-5
CDR3 protein: CASSVLTAEQYF

J gene: TRBJ2-2
V gene: TRBV7-2
CDR3 protein: CASSLSRGAGAGELFF

J gene: TRBJ1-1
V gene: TRBV24-1
CDR3 protein: CATRDQGEAFF